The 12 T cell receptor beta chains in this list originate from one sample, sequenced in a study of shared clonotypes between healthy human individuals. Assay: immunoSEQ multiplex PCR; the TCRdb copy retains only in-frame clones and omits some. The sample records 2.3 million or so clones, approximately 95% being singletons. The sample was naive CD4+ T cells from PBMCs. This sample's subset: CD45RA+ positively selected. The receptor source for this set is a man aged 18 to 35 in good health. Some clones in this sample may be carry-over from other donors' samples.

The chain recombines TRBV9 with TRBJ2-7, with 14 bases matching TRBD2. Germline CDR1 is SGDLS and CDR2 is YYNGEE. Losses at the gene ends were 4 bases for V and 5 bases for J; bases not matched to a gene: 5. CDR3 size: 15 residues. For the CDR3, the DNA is TGTGCCAGCAGCTCTACGACTAGCGGGAGGGACGAGCAGTACTTC. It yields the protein CASSSTTSGRDEQYF. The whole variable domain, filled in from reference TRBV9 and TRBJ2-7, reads DSGVTQTPKHLITATGQRVTLRCSPRSGDLSVYWYQQSLDQGLQFLIQYYNGEERAKGNILERFSAQQFPDLHSELNLSSLELGDSALYFCASSSTTSGRDEQYFGPGTRLTVT.

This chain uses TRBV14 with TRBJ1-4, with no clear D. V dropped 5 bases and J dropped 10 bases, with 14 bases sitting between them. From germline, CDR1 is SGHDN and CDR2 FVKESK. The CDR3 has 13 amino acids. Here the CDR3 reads CASSSNSKGKLFF. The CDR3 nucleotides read TGTGCCAGCAGCTCAAATTCAAAGGGAAAACTGTTTTTT.

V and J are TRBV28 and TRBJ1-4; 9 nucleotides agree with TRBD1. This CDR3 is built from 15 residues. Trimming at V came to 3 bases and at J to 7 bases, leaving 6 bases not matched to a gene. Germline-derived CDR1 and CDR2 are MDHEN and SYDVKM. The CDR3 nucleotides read TGTGCCAGCAGTTTTCCACGGACAGGGGCTGAAAAACTGTTTTTT. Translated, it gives CASSFPRTGAEKLFF.

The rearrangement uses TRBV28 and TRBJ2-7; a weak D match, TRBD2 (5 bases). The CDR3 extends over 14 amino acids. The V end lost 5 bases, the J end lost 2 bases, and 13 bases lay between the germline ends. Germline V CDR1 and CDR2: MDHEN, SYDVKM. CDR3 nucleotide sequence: TGTGCCAGCAGTCAGAGTCGGGATGCCTACGAGCAGTACTTC. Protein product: CASSQSRDAYEQYF.

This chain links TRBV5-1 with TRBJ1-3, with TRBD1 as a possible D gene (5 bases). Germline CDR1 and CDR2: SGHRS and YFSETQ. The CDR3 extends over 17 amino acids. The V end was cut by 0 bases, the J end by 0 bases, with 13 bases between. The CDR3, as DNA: TGCGCCAGCAGCTTGGGTCGGATAGGGGACTCTGGAAACACCATATATTTT. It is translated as CASSLGRIGDSGNTIYF. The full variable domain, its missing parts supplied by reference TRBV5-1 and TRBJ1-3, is KAGVTQTPRYLIKTRGQQVTLSCSPISGHRSVSWYQQTPGQGLQFLFEYFSETQRNKGNFPGRFSGRQFSNSRSEMNVSTLELGDSALYLCASSLGRIGDSGNTIYFGEGSWLTVV.

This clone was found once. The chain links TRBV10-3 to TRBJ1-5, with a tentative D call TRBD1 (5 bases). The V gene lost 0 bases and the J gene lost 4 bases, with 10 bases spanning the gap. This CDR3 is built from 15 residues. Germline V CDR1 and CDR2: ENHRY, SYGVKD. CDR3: CAISESGTNNQPQHF. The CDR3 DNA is TGTGCCATCAGTGAGTCCGGGACCAATAATCAGCCCCAGCATTTT.

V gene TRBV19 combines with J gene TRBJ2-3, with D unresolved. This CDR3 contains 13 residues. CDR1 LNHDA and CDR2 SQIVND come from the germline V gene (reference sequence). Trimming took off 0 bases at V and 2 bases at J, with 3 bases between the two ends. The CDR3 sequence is CASSIDITDTQYF. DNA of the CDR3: TGTGCCAGTAGTATAGATATCACAGATACGCAGTATTTT.

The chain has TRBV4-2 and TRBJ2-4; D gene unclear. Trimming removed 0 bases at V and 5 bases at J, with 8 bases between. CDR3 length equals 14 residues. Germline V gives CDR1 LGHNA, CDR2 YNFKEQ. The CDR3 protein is CASSQDETQNIQYF. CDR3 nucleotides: TGTGCCAGCAGCCAAGATGAGACCCAAAACATTCAGTACTTC.

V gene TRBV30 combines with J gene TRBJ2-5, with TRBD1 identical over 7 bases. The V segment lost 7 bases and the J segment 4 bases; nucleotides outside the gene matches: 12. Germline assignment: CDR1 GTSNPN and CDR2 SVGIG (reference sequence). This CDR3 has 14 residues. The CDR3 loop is CASPGGYRGETQYF. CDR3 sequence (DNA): TGTGCCTCTCCAGGAGGTTACAGGGGAGAGACCCAGTACTTC.

The CDR3 DNA reads TGTGCCAGCAGCTGGGGCAGGGTGGCCAATGGGGTGCAGTACTTC. Residues: CASSWGRVANGVQYF. V is TRBV5-5 and J is TRBJ2-7, with a weak D call TRBD1 (5 bases). The CDR3 runs 15 residues. V lost 3 bases to trimming and J lost 9 bases, with 22 bases between them. Germline V gives CDR1 SGHKS, CDR2 YYEKEE (reference sequence). Full variable domain (rest looked up from reference TRBV5-5 and TRBJ2-7): DAGVTQSPTHLIKTRGQQVTLRCSPISGHKSVSWYQQVLGQGPQFIFQYYEKEERGRGNFPDRFSARQFPNYSSELNVNALLLGDSALYLCASSWGRVANGVQYFGPGTRLTVT.

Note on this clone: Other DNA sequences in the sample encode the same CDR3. CDR3 protein: CAISGTEETQYF. The CDR3 nucleotides read TGTGCCATCAGCGGGACAGAGGAGACCCAGTACTTC. The chain employs TRBV10-3 and TRBJ2-5; TRBD1 matches 7 bases. This CDR3 spans 12 amino acids. V lost 6 bases, J lost 5 bases, and 3 bases stayed unmatched. CDR1 and CDR2 (germline): ENHRY, SYGVKD.

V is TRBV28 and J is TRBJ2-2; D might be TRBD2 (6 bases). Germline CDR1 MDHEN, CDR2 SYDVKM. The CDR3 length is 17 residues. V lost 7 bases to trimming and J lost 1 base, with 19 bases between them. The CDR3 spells CASKGRPRRENTGELFF. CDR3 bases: TGTGCCAGCAAAGGTCGGCCACGGCGGGAGAACACCGGGGAGCTGTTTTTT.